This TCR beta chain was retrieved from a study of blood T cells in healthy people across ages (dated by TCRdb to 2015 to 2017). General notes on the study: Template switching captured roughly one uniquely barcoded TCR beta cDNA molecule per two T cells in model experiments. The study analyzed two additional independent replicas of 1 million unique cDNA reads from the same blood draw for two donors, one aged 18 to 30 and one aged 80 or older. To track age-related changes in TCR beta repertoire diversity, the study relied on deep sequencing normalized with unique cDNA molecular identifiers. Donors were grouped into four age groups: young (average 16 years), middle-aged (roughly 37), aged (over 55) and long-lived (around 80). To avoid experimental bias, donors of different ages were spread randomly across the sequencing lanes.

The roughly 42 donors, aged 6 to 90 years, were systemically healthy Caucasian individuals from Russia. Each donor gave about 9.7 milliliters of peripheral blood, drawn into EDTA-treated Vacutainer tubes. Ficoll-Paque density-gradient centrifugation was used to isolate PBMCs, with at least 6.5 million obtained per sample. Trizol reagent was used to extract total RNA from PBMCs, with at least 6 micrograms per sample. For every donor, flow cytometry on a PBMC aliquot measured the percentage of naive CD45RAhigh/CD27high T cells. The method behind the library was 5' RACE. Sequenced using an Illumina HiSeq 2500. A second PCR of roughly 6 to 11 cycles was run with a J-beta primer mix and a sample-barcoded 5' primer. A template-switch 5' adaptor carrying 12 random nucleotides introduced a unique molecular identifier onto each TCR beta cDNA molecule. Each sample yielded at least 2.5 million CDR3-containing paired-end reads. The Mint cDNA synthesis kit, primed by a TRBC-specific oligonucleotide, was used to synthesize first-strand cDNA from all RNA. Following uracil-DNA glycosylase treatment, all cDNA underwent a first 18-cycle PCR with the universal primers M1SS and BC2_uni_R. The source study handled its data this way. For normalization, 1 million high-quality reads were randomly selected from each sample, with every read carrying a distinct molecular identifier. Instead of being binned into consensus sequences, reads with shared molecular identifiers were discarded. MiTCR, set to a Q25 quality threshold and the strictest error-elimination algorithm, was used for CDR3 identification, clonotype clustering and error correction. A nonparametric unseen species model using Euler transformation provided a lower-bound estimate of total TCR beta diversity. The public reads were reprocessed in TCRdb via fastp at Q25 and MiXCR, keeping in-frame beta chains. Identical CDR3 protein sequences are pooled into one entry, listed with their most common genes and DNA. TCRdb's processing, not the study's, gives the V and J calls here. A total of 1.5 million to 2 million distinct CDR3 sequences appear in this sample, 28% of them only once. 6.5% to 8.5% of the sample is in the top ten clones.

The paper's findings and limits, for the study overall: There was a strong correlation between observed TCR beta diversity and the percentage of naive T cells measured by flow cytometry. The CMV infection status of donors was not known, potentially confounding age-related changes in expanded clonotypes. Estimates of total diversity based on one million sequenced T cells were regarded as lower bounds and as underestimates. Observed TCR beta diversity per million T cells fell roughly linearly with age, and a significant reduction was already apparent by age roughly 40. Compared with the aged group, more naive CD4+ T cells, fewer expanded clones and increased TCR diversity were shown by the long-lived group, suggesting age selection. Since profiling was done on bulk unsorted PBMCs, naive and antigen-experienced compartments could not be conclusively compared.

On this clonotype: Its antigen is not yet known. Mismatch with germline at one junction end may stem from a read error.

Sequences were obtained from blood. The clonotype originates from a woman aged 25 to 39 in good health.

The DNA is as follows: TGCGGTGCTAGAGGGCTTTGGAGCCAGGGGGCCTACGAGCAGTACTTC. This encodes CGARGLWSQGAYEQYF. The sequence joins TRBV20-1 to TRBJ2-4; 7 middle bases align to TRBD1. The end of the DNA fits TRBJ2-7 better, so the J call may be wrong. Inclusive of the bounding cysteine and phenylalanine, the CDR3 is 16 residues long. Only the CDR3 region is kept as DNA, spanning 48 bases read in frame from base 1. CDR1 and CDR2 were assigned from the germline V gene (reference sequence) as DFQATT and SNEGSKA.